This T cell receptor beta chain appears in the sequencing data of a study of T cells in Graves' hyperthyroidism and ophthalmopathy. There were TCR beta CDR3 regions amplified from RNA transcripts. TCR CDR3 underwent first-round RT-PCR with the HTBI primer set. Each CDR3 protein is one row after TCRdb ran MiXCR on the multiplex PCR reads. The sample carries hundreds of thousands of distinct CDR3 sequences, approximately 15% recorded once. V lost 2 bases to trimming and J lost 5 bases, with 12 bases between them. Germline CDR1 is MNHEY and CDR2 is SVGAGI. The CDR3 spans 15 residues. Each diagnosis drew on symptoms, thyroxine, TRAb, thyroid ultrasound and orbital computed tomography findings. This clonotype occurred many times.

The sequence was collected from a woman aged 35 to 49 with Graves' ophthalmopathy. The gene calls are TRBV6-5 and TRBJ2-2, with D tentatively TRBD2 (6 bases). Sequenced sample: blood. In DNA form, the CDR3 reads TGTGCCAGCAGTTACGACGGGAGTCAAACCGGGGAGCTGTTTTTT. Protein: CASSYDGSQTGELFF.